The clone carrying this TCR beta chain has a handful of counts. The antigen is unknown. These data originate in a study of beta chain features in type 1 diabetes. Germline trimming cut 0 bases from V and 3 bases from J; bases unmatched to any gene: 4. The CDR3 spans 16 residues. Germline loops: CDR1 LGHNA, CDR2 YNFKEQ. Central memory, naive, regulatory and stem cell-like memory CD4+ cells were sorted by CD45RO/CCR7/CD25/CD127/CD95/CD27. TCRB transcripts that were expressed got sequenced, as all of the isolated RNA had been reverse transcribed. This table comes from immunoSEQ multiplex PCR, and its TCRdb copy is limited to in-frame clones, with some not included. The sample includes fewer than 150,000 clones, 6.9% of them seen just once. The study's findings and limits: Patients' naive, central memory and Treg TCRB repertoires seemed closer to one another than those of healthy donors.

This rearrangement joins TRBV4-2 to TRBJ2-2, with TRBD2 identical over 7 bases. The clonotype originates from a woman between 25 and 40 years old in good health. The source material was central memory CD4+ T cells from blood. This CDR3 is CASSQDRGRDTGELFF. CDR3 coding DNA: TGTGCCAGCAGCCAAGATCGGGGGAGGGACACCGGGGAGCTGTTTTTT.